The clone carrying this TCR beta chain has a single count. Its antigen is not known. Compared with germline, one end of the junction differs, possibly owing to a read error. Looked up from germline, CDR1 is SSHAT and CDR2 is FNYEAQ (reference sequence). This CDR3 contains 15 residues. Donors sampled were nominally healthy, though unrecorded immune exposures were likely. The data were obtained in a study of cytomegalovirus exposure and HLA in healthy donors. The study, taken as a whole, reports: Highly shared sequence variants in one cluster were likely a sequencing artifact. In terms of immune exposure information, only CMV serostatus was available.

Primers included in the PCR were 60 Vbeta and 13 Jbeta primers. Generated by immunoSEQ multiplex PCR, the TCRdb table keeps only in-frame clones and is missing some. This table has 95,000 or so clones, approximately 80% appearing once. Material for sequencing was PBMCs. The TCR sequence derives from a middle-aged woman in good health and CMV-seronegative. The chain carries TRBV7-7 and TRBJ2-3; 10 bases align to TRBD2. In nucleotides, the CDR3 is TGTGCTAGCAGCTCCGGACTAGCGGCAGCAGATACGCAGTATTTT. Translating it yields CASSSGLAAADTQYF.